The 15 T cell receptor beta chains reported below all come from one sample, sequenced in a study of CD8+CD57+ T cells in acquired aplastic anemia. Genomic DNA served as template for TCR beta VDJ and CDR3 profiling. MiXCR, applied by TCRdb to the reads, yields one record per CDR3 protein. Seen here are 200,000 to 300,000 distinct CDR3 sequences, roughly half observed once, and the top ten hold roughly 8%. Only patients with CD8+CD57+ cell expansion on flow cytometry were chosen for sequencing. Sequencing was carried out using sorted CD4+, CD8+, or CD8+CD57+ T cells (not recorded which) from PBMCs. Receptors originate from a human donor with aplastic anemia.

Remarks on this clonotype: This may be a read error: a much more frequent sequence differs by one nucleotide. The chain has TRBV7-8 and TRBJ2-1; D is unclear. The CDR3 is made up of 13 amino acids. The germline CDR1 and CDR2 sequences are SGHVS and FQNEAQ. Trimming took 2 bases from V and 8 from J, leaving 10 bases between them. The CDR3 coding sequence is TGTGCCAGCAGCTTAATCGGTTGGCATGAGCAGTTCTTC. It is translated as CASSLIGWHEQFF.

This rearrangement joins TRBV10-1 to TRBJ1-2; D possibly corresponds to TRBD1 (6 bases). Trimming pared 7 bases from V and 0 bases from J, leaving 6 bases between. CDR3 length: 12 amino acids. Germline V gives CDR1 WNHNN, CDR2 SYGVQD (reference sequence). The CDR3, as DNA: TGCGCCAGCAACAGGGCTAACTATGGCTACACCTTC. This gives the protein CASNRANYGYTF.

This clonotype was seen more than once but under ten times. A clone one base away is much larger, so this may be a read error. The CDR3 DNA sequence: TGCAGCATTTTCAGCGGAGCCTCCTACGAGCAGTACTTC. Translation: CSIFSGASYEQYF. The V and J genes are TRBV29-1 and TRBJ2-7; D is perhaps TRBD2 (5 bases). The germline gives CDR1 SQVTM, CDR2 ANQGSEA. The CDR3 covers 13 residues. Trimming removed 8 bases at V and 0 bases at J, with 14 bases between.

This clonotype has at least ten counts. The chain combines TRBV7-9 with TRBJ1-1; D perhaps matches TRBD1 (5 bases). Between the trimmed V and J ends, which lost 2 bases and 1 base, there was a span of 11 bases. Germline assignment: CDR1 SEHNR and CDR2 FQNEAQ (reference sequence). The CDR3 loop spans 15 amino acids. The CDR3 loop is CASSLWAGKNTEAFF. Here the CDR3 DNA reads TGTGCCAGCAGCTTATGGGCAGGGAAGAACACTGAAGCTTTCTTT.

This clonotype appeared many times. The chain joins TRBV5-1 to TRBJ1-6; 7 bases align to TRBD1. Trimming took 0 bases from V and 8 from J; bases not matched to a gene: 5. The CDR3 totals 15 residues. Per the germline V gene, CDR1 is SGHRS and CDR2 is YFSETQ. The CDR3 protein is CASSLAQGGDSPLHF. CDR3 in DNA: TGCGCCAGCAGCTTGGCTCAGGGGGGTGATTCACCCCTCCACTTT.

This chain uses TRBV29-1 with TRBJ1-1; D remains unclear. Trimming pared 3 bases from V and 4 bases from J, leaving 6 bases between. CDR1 is SQVTM, CDR2 ANQGSEA, per germline. This CDR3 contains 11 residues. CDR3 in amino acids: CSVEGSTEAFF. Here the CDR3 DNA reads TGCAGCGTTGAGGGGAGCACTGAAGCTTTCTTT.

The rearrangement joins TRBV29-1 to TRBJ2-3, with 9 bases that match TRBD2. The ends lost 3 bases at V and 6 bases at J; junction bases unmatched: 7. CDR1 and CDR2 from the germline V gene are SQVTM and ANQGSEA. The CDR3 length is 14 residues. The CDR3: CSVEIASGADTQYF. CDR3 in DNA: TGCAGCGTTGAGATTGCTAGCGGGGCGGATACGCAGTATTTT.

Remarks on this clonotype: This may come from a read error, since a much larger clone is one base off. This chain links TRBV7-2 with TRBJ2-7, with D perhaps matching TRBD2 (5 bases). Germline loops: CDR1 SGHTA, CDR2 FQGNSA. The CDR3 has 14 residues. The CDR3 nucleotides read TGTGTCAGCAGCCCTATGGGAGTAGCCTACGAGCAGTACTTC. Translated: CVSSPMGVAYEQYF.

V is TRBV20-1 and J is TRBJ2-1, with 12 positions matching TRBD1. Germline V CDR1 and CDR2: DFQATT, SNEGSKA (reference sequence). Trimming cost V 1 base and J 8 bases; bases outside gene matches: 6. The CDR3 consists of 15 residues. Here the CDR3 reads CSARGPGQGADEQFF. For the CDR3, the DNA is TGCAGTGCTAGAGGACCGGGACAGGGGGCAGATGAGCAGTTCTTC.

There are many counts of this clonotype. The rearrangement uses TRBV7-9 and TRBJ2-7; D perhaps matches TRBD2 (6 bases). CDR3 length equals 13 residues. Trimming pared 1 base from V and 2 bases from J, leaving 6 bases between. Germline assignment: CDR1 SEHNR and CDR2 FQNEAQ (reference sequence). The CDR3 coding sequence is TGTGCCAGCAGCTTAGGACTAGCCTACGAGCAGTACTTC. It codes for CASSLGLAYEQYF. Together with reference TRBV7-9 and TRBJ2-7, the CDR3 gives the full variable domain: DTGVSQNPRHKITKRGQNVTFRCDPISEHNRLYWYRQTLGQGPEFLTYFQNEAQLEKSRLLSDRFSAERPKGSFSTLEIQRTEQGDSAMYLCASSLGLAYEQYFGPGTRLTVT.

This clonotype was recorded at least ten times. The chain links TRBV24-1 to TRBJ2-3; either TRBD1 or TRBD2 may fit D (5 bases each). With 7 bases removed from V and 2 bases from J, the gap between germline ends came to 9 bases. Germline V CDR1 and CDR2: KGHDR, SFDVKD. This CDR3 has 13 amino acids. The CDR3 loop reads CATRGTTTDTQYF. CDR3 sequence (DNA): TGTGCCACCAGGGGGACCACCACAGATACGCAGTATTTT.

Concerning this clonotype: A read error may be the cause here, since a much bigger clone is one base away. The rearrangement uses TRBV12-3 or TRBV12-4 and TRBJ2-1, with 10 bases matching TRBD2. V was pared by 6 bases and J by 10 bases, with 6 bases of the junction left unmatched. The CDR3 extends over 13 amino acids. The CDR3 reads CASRERGGREQFF. The CDR3 DNA reads as TGTGCCAGCAGAGAGCGGGGGGGACGCGAGCAGTTCTTC.

This rearrangement joins TRBV15 to TRBJ2-7; TRBD2 matches at 7 bases. The CDR3 loop spans 14 amino acids. Germline assignment: CDR1 LNHNV and CDR2 YYDKDF (reference sequence). Trimming cost V 1 base and J 4 bases; bases outside gene matches: 4. CDR3 DNA: TGTGCCACCAGCAGAGGGGGGGGAAGGTACGAGCAGTACGTC. Translated: CATSRGGGRYEQYV.

The chain has TRBV10-2 and TRBJ1-5; no definite D call. The CDR3 spans 13 residues. Germline values: CDR1 WSHSY, CDR2 SAAADI. Trimming removed 7 bases from V and 1 base from J, with 8 bases in between. The CDR3 here is CASMGKSNQPQHF. In nucleotides, the CDR3 is TGCGCCAGCATGGGGAAAAGCAATCAGCCCCAGCATTTT.

This clonotype appeared once. The junction and the germline gene differ at one end; a read error may be behind it. This chain joins TRBV5-6 and TRBJ1-1; weak D call: TRBD1 (5 bases). Germline-derived CDR1 and CDR2 are SGHDT and YYEEEE. The CDR3 loop spans 13 amino acids. CDR3 in amino acids: CVSSLAGGKEAFF. CDR3 coding DNA: TGTGTCAGCAGCTTGGCGGGGGGGAAAGAAGCTTTCTTT.